The 19 T cell receptor beta chains given below trace back to one sample, sequenced in a study of CD8 T cells in Susac syndrome. After extraction with the RNeasy kit, roughly 0.45 to 1 ug of the RNA was reverse transcribed using random hexamers. TCRdb ran MiXCR on the immunoSEQ multiplex PCR reads and lists one entry per CDR3 protein. The top ten hold 0.065% to 0.1% of the sample, which has 160,000 or so distinct CDR3 sequences, under 95% seen once. Sequencing input: CD4+ T cells from PBMCs. Receptors originate from a human donor in good health.

This clonotype was seen once. The chain is built from TRBV9 and TRBJ2-1, with 9 bases fitting TRBD2. Per the germline V gene, CDR1 is SGDLS and CDR2 is YYNGEE. The CDR3 sequence is 14 residues long. V gave up 2 bases and J gave up 6 bases; unmatched junction bases: 3. The CDR3 DNA reads TGTGCCAGCAGCGTTAGCGGGAGCGGCAATGAGCAGTTCTTC. It is translated as CASSVSGSGNEQFF.

This clonotype was seen a single time. This rearrangement joins TRBV6-1 to TRBJ2-7; 7 bases are shared with TRBD1. The V segment lost 7 bases and the J segment 3 bases; nucleotides outside the gene matches: 9. The CDR3 extends over 14 amino acids. Germline V gene data show CDR1 as MNHNS and CDR2 as SASEGT. CDR3 residues: CASTLRQGLYEQYF. The CDR3 DNA reads TGTGCCAGCACCCTTAGACAGGGTCTCTACGAGCAGTACTTC.

The gene calls are TRBV28 and TRBJ2-7, with TRBD1 matching 10 bases. The CDR3 extends over 14 amino acids. The germline gives CDR1 MDHEN, CDR2 SYDVKM. V lost 7 bases to trimming and J lost 2 bases; unmatched junction nucleotides: 5. CDR3 sequence: CASTSGTGAYEQYF. Here the CDR3 DNA reads TGTGCCAGCACCTCCGGGACAGGGGCCTACGAGCAGTACTTC.

This chain uses TRBV9 with TRBJ2-5; TRBD1 agrees at 7 bases. V gave up 4 bases and J gave up 5 bases; unmatched junction bases: 11. This CDR3 has 15 residues. The germline V gene has CDR1 SGDLS and CDR2 YYNGEE. The CDR3 spells CASSTRQGSYETQYF. The CDR3 nucleotides are TGTGCCAGCAGCACCCGACAGGGATCGTATGAGACCCAGTACTTC. Filled out from reference TRBV9 and TRBJ2-5, the complete variable domain reads DSGVTQTPKHLITATGQRVTLRCSPRSGDLSVYWYQQSLDQGLQFLIQYYNGEERAKGNILERFSAQQFPDLHSELNLSSLELGDSALYFCASSTRQGSYETQYFGPGTRLLVL.

The chain has TRBV20-1 and TRBJ2-3; 9 nucleotides agree with TRBD2. The CDR3 spans 15 residues. Germline V gene sequence: CDR1 DFQATT, CDR2 SNEGSKA (reference sequence). The trim removed 2 bases at V and 5 bases at J, leaving 8 bases unmatched. Written as DNA, the CDR3 is TGCAGTGCTAGAAATGCGGGGGGGCCGCAAGATACGCAGTATTTT. Its protein is CSARNAGGPQDTQYF.

The chain is built from TRBV3-1 and TRBJ1-5, with TRBD1 as a possible D gene (5 bases). This CDR3 comprises 14 residues. Germline CDR1 LGHDT, CDR2 YNNKEL (reference sequence). V shed 4 bases and J shed 7 bases, with 14 bases lying between them. CDR3 DNA sequence: TGTGCCAGCAGCCTGGGGGGGGAGACCCAGCCCCAGCATTTT. Its protein product is CASSLGGETQPQHF.

The rearrangement links TRBV3-1 to TRBJ2-7, with TRBD2 matching 14 bases. The trim removed 4 bases at V and 3 bases at J, leaving 5 bases unmatched. CDR3 size: 16 residues. CDR1 and CDR2 from the germline V gene are LGHDT and YNNKEL (reference sequence). For the CDR3, the DNA is TGTGCCAGCAGCCGCGGGACTAGCGGGAGTAGCTACGAGCAGTACTTC. This codes for CASSRGTSGSSYEQYF.

V usage is TRBV18 and J usage is TRBJ2-4, with D hard to call. The V gene's germline CDR1 is KGHSH and CDR2 LQKENI. The CDR3 loop spans 15 amino acids. Trimming cost V 0 bases and J 0 bases, with 6 bases left between them. The CDR3 loop reads CASSPPEVAKNIQYF. The CDR3, as DNA: TGTGCCAGCTCACCACCCGAGGTAGCCAAAAACATTCAGTACTTC.

The rearrangement uses TRBV19 and TRBJ1-1; unclear D gene. The CDR3 length is 14 residues. Between the trimmed V and J ends, which lost 6 bases and 5 bases, there was a span of 16 bases. The germline V gene encodes CDR1 LNHDA and CDR2 SQIVND (reference sequence). CDR3 loop: CASRHLNRGTEAFF. CDR3 bases: TGTGCCAGTAGACACCTCAATCGAGGGACTGAAGCTTTCTTT.

The V call is TRBV9, the J call TRBJ2-5, with D perhaps matching TRBD2 (6 bases). This CDR3 has 13 residues. Germline V gene sequence: CDR1 SGDLS, CDR2 YYNGEE. Trimming left V 0 bases short and J 7 bases short, with 10 bases between. The CDR3 loop reads CASSVEVEGTQYF. CDR3 coding DNA: TGTGCCAGCAGCGTAGAAGTGGAGGGGACCCAGTACTTC.

This clonotype was detected once. The chain employs TRBV9 and TRBJ2-1; TRBD1 aligns across 9 bases. The V gene's germline CDR1 is SGDLS and CDR2 YYNGEE. Unmatched junction bases numbered 8, after V lost 3 bases and J lost 7 bases. The CDR3 is 15 amino acids. The CDR3 spells CASSAPGTGLNEQFF. In nucleotides, the CDR3 is TGTGCCAGCAGCGCCCCCGGGACAGGGTTGAATGAGCAGTTCTTC.

This clonotype has only one observation. V gene TRBV6-2 or TRBV6-3 combines with J gene TRBJ2-5; possible D gene TRBD1, 5 bases. The V end lost 8 bases, the J end lost 5 bases, and 18 bases lay between the germline ends. The CDR3 runs to 14 residues. Germline V gene data show CDR1 as MNHEY and CDR2 as SVGEGT. CDR3 in DNA: TGTGCCAGCGGATTCAGGGTAGCTGAGGAGACCCAGTACTTC. This codes for CASGFRVAEETQYF.

The CDR3, as DNA: TGTGCCATCAGTGAAGGGGGCATCTTGACTGAAGCTTTCTTT. As protein: CAISEGGILTEAFF. This chain joins TRBV10-3 and TRBJ1-1, with 7 bases identical to TRBD1. Germline lookup yields CDR1 ENHRY and CDR2 SYGVKD. With 3 bases clipped from V and 5 bases from J, the junction kept 6 bases outside the gene matches. The CDR3 extends over 14 amino acids.

This chain uses TRBV7-4 with TRBJ1-4, with 7 bases matching TRBD1. This CDR3 is 15 amino acids long. V gave up 5 bases and J gave up 7 bases; unmatched junction bases: 10. Germline V lookup: CDR1 SGHVT, CDR2 SQSDAQ. CDR3 coding DNA: TGTGCCAGCAGCCTACAAGACAGGGCGCTTGAAAAACTGTTTTTT. Amino acid sequence: CASSLQDRALEKLFF.

The chain combines TRBV10-3 with TRBJ1-3, with D possibly being TRBD1 (6 bases). Germline CDR1 and CDR2: ENHRY and SYGVKD. This CDR3 contains 15 residues. V dropped 3 bases and J dropped 4 bases, with 13 bases sitting between them. Written as DNA, the CDR3 is TGTGCCATCAGTGAAGGGACACTCGGGGGAAACACCATATATTTT. Residues: CAISEGTLGGNTIYF.

V gene TRBV30 combines with J gene TRBJ1-5, with 7 nucleotides matching TRBD1. The V gene end was trimmed by 2 bases and the J gene end by 6 bases; junction bases not matched to a gene: 4. CDR3 size: 13 residues. Germline-derived CDR1 and CDR2 are GTSNPN and SVGIG (reference sequence). The CDR3 here is CAWSRGQVQPQHF. The CDR3 nucleotides read TGTGCCTGGAGTAGGGGGCAAGTTCAGCCCCAGCATTTT.

The chain couples TRBV5-1 to TRBJ1-5, with D unresolved. CDR3 length equals 15 residues. The germline CDR1 and CDR2 sequences are SGHRS and YFSETQ. Trimming shortened V by 4 bases and J by 0 bases, and 11 bases separated the two germline ends. The chain's CDR3 is CASSKDGHSNQPQHF. CDR3 DNA: TGCGCCAGCAGCAAGGACGGCCATAGCAATCAGCCCCAGCATTTT. The full variable domain, in which reference TRBV5-1 and TRBJ1-5 provide the parts outside the CDR3, is KAGVTQTPRYLIKTRGQQVTLSCSPISGHRSVSWYQQTPGQGLQFLFEYFSETQRNKGNFPGRFSGRQFSNSRSEMNVSTLELGDSALYLCASSKDGHSNQPQHFGDGTRLSIL.

This sequence joins TRBV29-1 and TRBJ1-2, with D uncertain. The germline V gene encodes CDR1 SQVTM and CDR2 ANQGSEA. The V end was cut by 2 bases, the J end by 5 bases, with 6 bases between. The CDR3 loop spans 11 amino acids. CDR3 in DNA: TGCAGCGTTGAACATCTTTATGGCTACACCTTC. It is translated as CSVEHLYGYTF.

The count of this clonotype is one. The V call is TRBV2, the J call TRBJ1-5; D unclear. This CDR3 has 14 residues. Germline V lookup: CDR1 SNHLY, CDR2 FYNNEI. V was pared by 8 bases and J by 2 bases, with 13 bases between. In DNA form, the CDR3 reads TGTGCCAGCTCGCGGTCCCTCGGCAATCAGCCCCAGCATTTT. Amino acid sequence: CASSRSLGNQPQHF. Supplemented by reference TRBV2 and TRBJ1-5, the full variable domain reads EPEVTQTPSHQVTQMGQEVILRCVPISNHLYFYWYRQILGQKVEFLVSFYNNEISEKSEIFDDQFSVERPDGSNFTLKIRSTKLEDSAMYFCASSRSLGNQPQHFGDGTRLSIL.